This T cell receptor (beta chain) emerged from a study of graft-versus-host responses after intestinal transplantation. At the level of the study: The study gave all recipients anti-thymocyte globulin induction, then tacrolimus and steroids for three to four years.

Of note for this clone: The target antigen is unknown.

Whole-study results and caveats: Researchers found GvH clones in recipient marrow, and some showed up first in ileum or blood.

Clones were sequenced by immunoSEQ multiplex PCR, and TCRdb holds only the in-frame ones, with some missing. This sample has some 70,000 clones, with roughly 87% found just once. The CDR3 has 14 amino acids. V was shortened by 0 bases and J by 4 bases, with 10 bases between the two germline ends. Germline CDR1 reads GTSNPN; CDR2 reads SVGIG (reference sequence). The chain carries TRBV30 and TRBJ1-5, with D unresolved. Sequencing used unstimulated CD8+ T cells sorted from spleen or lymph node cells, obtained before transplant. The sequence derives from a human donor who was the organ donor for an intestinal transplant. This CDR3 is CAWSVLGLNQPQHF. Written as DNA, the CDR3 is TGTGCCTGGAGTGTTTTAGGGTTAAATCAGCCCCAGCATTTT.